Below, 25 T cell receptor beta chains from the same sample are listed, as sequenced in a study of neurological immune-mediated disorders. TCRdb analysed the 5' RACE reads with MiXCR anew, one entry per CDR3 protein. This table has under 45,000 distinct CDR3 sequences, 2% to 3% appearing once. The sequencing sample was made of PBMCs. The source is a man between 50 and 59 years old with multiple sclerosis.

This clonotype was recorded many times. J is TRBJ2-2 and V is TRBV20-1; no clear D gene. V was trimmed by 1 base and J by 0 bases, leaving 12 bases between them. This CDR3 spans 16 amino acids. The V gene's germline CDR1 is DFQATT and CDR2 SNEGSKA (reference sequence). CDR3 protein: CSARVGANPNTGELFF. The CDR3 DNA follows: TGCAGTGCTAGAGTCGGAGCCAACCCGAACACCGGGGAGCTGTTTTTT.

This clonotype was detected a few times. Its ends do not fully match the called genes, so a read error is possible. The chain links TRBV7-9 to TRBJ1-5; possibly TRBD1 for D (5 bases). The germline V gene has CDR1 SEHNR and CDR2 FQNEAQ (reference sequence). This CDR3 has 12 amino acids. For the CDR3, the DNA is TGTGCCAGCAGCTCGGGGGATCAGCCCCAGAATTTT. Translation: CASSSGDQPQNF.

This clonotype was recorded many times. The chain is built from TRBV12-3 or TRBV12-4 and TRBJ1-1; 10 bases line up with TRBD1. This CDR3 spans 14 amino acids. Unmatched junction bases numbered 1, after V lost 5 bases and J lost 1 base. In DNA form, the CDR3 reads TGTGCCAGCAGTCGGGACAGGGGGAACACTGAAGCTTTCTTT. Protein product: CASSRDRGNTEAFF.

This chain links TRBV29-1 with TRBJ1-1; D gene ambiguous. Deletions cut 6 bases from V and 1 base from J, with 9 bases between. Germline CDR1 and CDR2: SQVTM and ANQGSEA. The CDR3 contains 12 residues. Written as DNA, the CDR3 is TGCAGCGTCCCAGAAACGAACACTGAAGCTTTCTTT. Translating it yields CSVPETNTEAFF.

This clonotype showed up many times. The chain uses TRBV12-3 or TRBV12-4 and TRBJ2-1; D assignment may be TRBD1 or TRBD2 (5 bases each). The V gene lost 0 bases and the J gene lost 7 bases, with 7 bases spanning the gap. The CDR3 has 13 amino acids. The CDR3 protein is CASSLAGVNEQFF. The DNA for the CDR3 is TGTGCCAGCAGTTTAGCGGGGGTGAATGAGCAGTTCTTC.

This clonotype has ten or more counts. The CDR3 is CASSLSGSNQGAQHF. The DNA for the CDR3 is TGTGCCAGCAGCTTGTCTGGGAGTAACCAAGGGGCCCAGCATTTT. V gene TRBV7-2 combines with J gene TRBJ1-5; D possibly corresponds to TRBD1 (5 bases). CDR3 length equals 15 residues. V was pared by 3 bases and J by 11 bases, with 20 bases between. Germline V gene sequence: CDR1 SGHTA, CDR2 FQGNSA.

The sample holds many counts of this clonotype. V is TRBV15 and J is TRBJ1-2, with D unclear. The CDR3 has 14 amino acids. V lost 1 base, J lost 4 bases, and 10 bases lay in between. Germline V lookup: CDR1 LNHNV, CDR2 YYDKDF (reference sequence). CDR3 in DNA: TGTGCCACCAGCAGAGCCAAGGGCCCCTATGGCTACACCTTC. Its translation: CATSRAKGPYGYTF. Combining the CDR3 with reference TRBV15 and TRBJ1-2 gives the whole variable domain DAMVIQNPRYQVTQFGKPVTLSCSQTLNHNVMYWYQQKSSQAPKLLFHYYDKDFNNEADTPDNFQSRRPNTSFCFLDIRSPGLGDTAMYLCATSRAKGPYGYTFGSGTRLTVV.

The table lists this clonotype with many counts. The chain carries TRBV3-1 and TRBJ2-1, with D perhaps matching TRBD2 (5 bases). CDR1 is LGHDT, CDR2 YNNKEL, per germline (reference sequence). The CDR3 length is 17 residues. Between the trimmed V and J ends, which lost 0 bases and 5 bases, there was a span of 17 bases. CDR3 DNA sequence: TGTGCCAGCAGCCAAGATGCCAACCCACGGGGAAACAATGAGCAGTTCTTC. It is translated as CASSQDANPRGNNEQFF.

This clonotype was observed many times. This rearrangement joins TRBV5-1 to TRBJ2-3; D not resolved. Germline loops: CDR1 SGHRS, CDR2 YFSETQ. V lost 0 bases and J lost 6, with 11 bases in between. The CDR3 totals 14 residues. CDR3 region: CASSLEGKRDTQYF. The CDR3, as DNA: TGCGCCAGCAGCTTGGAGGGCAAACGGGATACGCAGTATTTT.

This clonotype has at least ten counts. The chain uses TRBV5-5 and TRBJ1-1, with D possibly TRBD1 on 5 matching bases. This CDR3 contains 16 residues. The germline gives CDR1 SGHKS, CDR2 YYEKEE (reference sequence). The V gene lost 4 bases and the J gene lost 3 bases, with 19 bases spanning the gap. CDR3 loop: CASSLQRRGYYTEAFF. In nucleotides, the CDR3 is TGTGCCAGCAGCCTCCAACGGAGGGGTTATTACACTGAAGCTTTCTTT.

Only a few counts were recorded for this clonotype. The chain couples TRBV7-8 to TRBJ1-1; D is ambiguous. The CDR3 loop spans 14 amino acids. The V gene lost 5 bases and the J gene lost 1 base, with 11 bases spanning the gap. Per the germline V gene, CDR1 is SGHVS and CDR2 is FQNEAQ. The CDR3 sequence is CASSTDGRNTEAFF. The CDR3 DNA reads TGTGCCAGCAGCACGGACGGAAGGAACACTGAAGCTTTCTTT.

This clonotype appeared many times. CDR3 protein: CASSPSPDTQYF. The CDR3 DNA follows: TGTGCCAGCTCACCTTCGCCGGATACGCAGTATTTT. The chain combines TRBV18 with TRBJ2-3, with D hard to call. Germline V gene data show CDR1 as KGHSH and CDR2 as LQKENI. CDR3 length: 12 amino acids. V was clipped by 3 bases and J by 6 bases, with 7 bases between them.

This clonotype has at least ten counts. V gene TRBV29-1 combines with J gene TRBJ2-1; no definite D call. Trimming removed 1 base from V and 7 bases from J, with 8 bases in between. Per germline, CDR1 SQVTM and CDR2 ANQGSEA. The CDR3 runs to 12 residues. This chain's CDR3 is CSVEGVLNEQFF. The CDR3 nucleotides are TGCAGCGTTGAAGGCGTTCTGAATGAGCAGTTCTTC.

This clonotype was seen repeatedly, ten times or more. This chain connects TRBV5-6 to TRBJ1-2; 7 nucleotides match TRBD1. V was pared by 3 bases and J by 3 bases, with 11 bases of the junction left unmatched. This CDR3 has 16 amino acids. Germline V gene sequence: CDR1 SGHDT, CDR2 YYEEEE. For the CDR3, the DNA is TGTGCCAGCAGCTGGGAGACAGGGCGAGGCTACTATGGCTACACCTTC. The encoded protein is CASSWETGRGYYGYTF.

This clonotype was seen only a few times. V gene TRBV7-9 combines with J gene TRBJ2-4, with a possible D match to TRBD1 (5 bases). The CDR3 consists of 20 residues. Trimming took off 5 bases at V and 1 base at J, with 27 bases between the two ends. Germline V gene data show CDR1 as SEHNR and CDR2 as FQNEAQ (reference sequence). The CDR3 is CASSPLQWGKGPSAKNIQYF. As DNA, the CDR3 is TGTGCCAGCAGCCCGCTTCAATGGGGAAAGGGGCCCTCGGCCAAAAACATTCAGTACTTC.

This clonotype was counted many times. The V call is TRBV5-1, the J call TRBJ1-2; 8 bases are a match to TRBD1. Germline values: CDR1 SGHRS, CDR2 YFSETQ. The CDR3 has 12 amino acids. V dropped 4 bases and J dropped 4; count of bases not matched to a gene: 0. CDR3: CASSGQGYGYTF. The CDR3, as DNA: TGCGCCAGCAGCGGACAGGGCTATGGCTACACCTTC.

This clonotype was seen repeatedly, ten times or more. This rearrangement joins TRBV7-7 to TRBJ2-3, with 8 bases fitting TRBD2. The V gene's germline CDR1 is SSHAT and CDR2 FNYEAQ (reference sequence). CDR3 size: 15 residues. The V segment lost 5 bases and the J segment 3 bases; nucleotides outside the gene matches: 7. CDR3 bases: TGTGCCAGCAGCCCTCTAGCGGGCGGTACAGATACGCAGTATTTT. It specifies CASSPLAGGTDTQYF.

This clonotype was seen at least ten times. This sequence joins TRBV29-1 and TRBJ2-5; TRBD1 agrees at 11 bases. The CDR3 has 14 amino acids. J was trimmed by 2 bases and V by 6 bases; bases with no gene match: 5. Germline CDR1 SQVTM, CDR2 ANQGSEA. The CDR3 protein is CSVGGQGEQETQYF. The CDR3 DNA is TGCAGCGTGGGGGGACAGGGGGAACAAGAGACCCAGTACTTC.

This clonotype has ten or more counts. The V call is TRBV4-1, the J call TRBJ2-7; maybe TRBD1 (5 bases). This CDR3 is built from 13 residues. Trimming cost V 4 bases and J 2 bases, with 9 bases left between them. CDR1 is MGHRA and CDR2 is YSYEKL in the germline V gene. CDR3 in DNA: TGCGCCAGCAGCCCGCAGGGAACCTACGAGCAGTACTTC. Protein: CASSPQGTYEQYF.

This clonotype was counted between two and nine times. The rearrangement links TRBV7-2 to TRBJ2-5; D possibly corresponds to TRBD1 (5 bases). The CDR3 extends over 14 amino acids. V was pared by 10 bases and J by 1 base, with 16 bases between. CDR1 and CDR2 (germline): SGHTA, FQGNSA. The CDR3 here is CATAAGRGQETQYF. CDR3 in DNA: TGTGCCACCGCCGCTGGTAGGGGCCAAGAGACCCAGTACTTC.

This clonotype showed up many times. The rearrangement joins TRBV27 to TRBJ1-6, with D perhaps TRBD1 (5 bases). V was shortened by 2 bases and J by 6 bases, with 8 bases between the two germline ends. The CDR3 runs 14 residues. In germline, CDR1 is MNHEY, CDR2 SMNVEV (reference sequence). The CDR3 protein is CASSLGGTNSPLHF. DNA of the CDR3: TGTGCCAGCAGTTTAGGAGGGACTAATTCACCCCTCCACTTT.

With regard to this clonotype: A much larger clonotype is one base distant, so this may be a read error. The chain has TRBV5-1 and TRBJ2-7, with a possible D match to TRBD1 (6 bases). V was pared by 5 bases and J by 11 bases, with 14 bases between. The CDR3 covers 11 residues. Germline V CDR1 and CDR2: SGHRS, YFSETQ. Here the CDR3 DNA reads TGCGCCAGCAGATCGGACAGCCGGAAGTACTTC. Its protein is CASRSDSRKYF.

Ten or more counts support this clonotype. The DNA of the CDR3 is TGCGCCAGCAGCTTGGGCAGGGTAACTTCGAATTCACCCCTCCACTTT. Translation: CASSLGRVTSNSPLHF. The genes are TRBV5-1 and TRBJ1-6; the D gene is possibly TRBD1 (5 bases). Per germline, CDR1 SGHRS and CDR2 YFSETQ. V lost 0 bases to trimming and J lost 7 bases, with 14 bases between them. This CDR3 comprises 16 residues.

At least ten counts were recorded for this clonotype. V gene TRBV5-1 combines with J gene TRBJ2-3; 8 nucleotides agree with TRBD1. Germline values: CDR1 SGHRS, CDR2 YFSETQ. The CDR3 sequence is 13 residues long. The trim removed 5 bases at V and 12 bases at J, leaving 11 bases unmatched. The CDR3 DNA reads TGCGCCAGCAGTCCTGGAATTGGGACAGGACAGTATTTT. Protein sequence: CASSPGIGTGQYF.

This clonotype was picked up a small number of times. The chain employs TRBV15 and TRBJ2-4; weak D call: TRBD2 (5 bases). Trimming shortened V by 3 bases and J by 14 bases, and 14 bases separated the two germline ends. Germline values: CDR1 LNHNV, CDR2 YYDKDF (reference sequence). The CDR3 sequence is 12 residues long. The DNA of the CDR3 is TGTGCCACCAGCAGGAATCGGGAACGGGAGTACTTC. Its translation is CATSRNREREYF. The full variable domain, completed using reference TRBV15 and TRBJ2-4, is DAMVIQNPRYQVTQFGKPVTLSCSQTLNHNVMYWYQQKSSQAPKLLFHYYDKDFNNEADTPDNFQSRRPNTSFCFLDIRSPGLGDTAMYLCATSRNREREYFGAGTRLSVL.